Listed below are T cell receptor beta chains from one sample, sequenced in a study of radiotherapy plus CTLA-4 blockade in lung cancer. Clones were read by immunoSEQ multiplex PCR, and TCRdb kept only the in-frame ones, dropping some. The top ten hold 20% to 30% of the sample, which has 85,000 to 95,000 clones, around 80% seen once. Source: peripheral blood, taken from a patient treated with radiotherapy plus ipilimumab. The receptors derive from a human donor with non-small cell lung cancer that progressed on radiotherapy plus ipilimumab. Each CDR3 is given with its conserved first and last residue. The order of the fields is clone size, V gene, J gene, D gene, CDR3 DNA, CDR3 protein. The D gene is left open where the match is weak. Expanded clones get a size class; other rows say once, few or many, or leave the size out.

clone_size: -
v_call: TRBV20-1
j_call: TRBJ1-2
d_call: -
cdr3_nt: TGCAGTTCAAAGACAGTTGGCTACACCTTC
cdr3_aa: CSSKTVGYTF

clone_size: few
v_call: TRBV30
j_call: TRBJ1-2
d_call: -
cdr3_nt: TGTGCCTGGAGTTGGACTAAAGCAAACTATGGCTACACCTTC
cdr3_aa: CAWSWTKANYGYTF

clone_size: -
v_call: TRBV27
j_call: TRBJ2-1
d_call: TRBD2
cdr3_nt: TGTGCCAGCAGTGCGTCCGGGACTAGCCCCTACAATGAGCAGTTCTTC
cdr3_aa: CASSASGTSPYNEQFF

clone_size: -
v_call: TRBV30
j_call: TRBJ2-1
d_call: -
cdr3_nt: TGTGCCTGGAGTTATGGGCGGGGAAACAATGAGCAGTTCTTC
cdr3_aa: CAWSYGRGNNEQFF

clone_size: -
v_call: TRBV2
j_call: TRBJ2-6
d_call: -
cdr3_nt: TGTGCCAGCCTGGACAAAGCTGGGGCCAACGTCCTGACTTTC
cdr3_aa: CASLDKAGANVLTF

clone_size: -
v_call: TRBV7-8
j_call: TRBJ2-1
d_call: TRBD2
cdr3_nt: TGTGCCAGCAGCGGACTAGCGGGAGATTTCGATGAGCAGTTCTTC
cdr3_aa: CASSGLAGDFDEQFF

clone_size: few
v_call: TRBV6-5
j_call: TRBJ1-2
d_call: -
cdr3_nt: TGTGCCAGCAGTTACTCGAACAACTATGGCTACACCTTC
cdr3_aa: CASSYSNNYGYTF

clone_size: -
v_call: TRBV27
j_call: TRBJ1-2
d_call: -
cdr3_nt: TGTGCCAGCAGTTTAGGGGGGGTTAGATCTGGCTACACCTTC
cdr3_aa: CASSLGGVRSGYTF

clone_size: -
v_call: TRBV6-1
j_call: TRBJ2-7
d_call: -
cdr3_nt: TGTGCCAGCAGTTGGGAATTCGCCTACGAGCAGTACTTC
cdr3_aa: CASSWEFAYEQYF

clone_size: -
v_call: TRBV11-2
j_call: TRBJ1-5
d_call: -
cdr3_nt: TGTGCCAGCAGCTCAGGGACCAGGGAAGGGCAGCCCCAGCATTTT
cdr3_aa: CASSSGTREGQPQHF

clone_size: once
v_call: TRBV4-1
j_call: TRBJ2-2
d_call: -
cdr3_nt: TGCGCCAGCAGCCAAGAGTTTGAGACCGGGGAGCTGTTTTTT
cdr3_aa: CASSQEFETGELFF

clone_size: -
v_call: TRBV6-4
j_call: TRBJ2-3
d_call: -
cdr3_nt: TGTGCCAGCAGTGACCAGGGAACAGATACGCAGTATTTT
cdr3_aa: CASSDQGTDTQYF

clone_size: few
v_call: TRBV5-4
j_call: TRBJ2-7
d_call: -
cdr3_nt: TGTGCCAGCAGCTTGGTCGGGAGTGGCGGCGGCGAGCAGTACTTC
cdr3_aa: CASSLVGSGGGEQYF

clone_size: -
v_call: TRBV14
j_call: TRBJ1-1
d_call: -
cdr3_nt: TGTGCCAGCAGCCAACCTAGAGGAGGGGTGAACACTGAAGCTTTCTTT
cdr3_aa: CASSQPRGGVNTEAFF